The 20 T cell receptor beta chains below come from one sample, sequenced in a study of control samples from healthy donors and cancer patients. Data came from immunoSEQ multiplex PCR; TCRdb stores just in-frame clones and leaves some out. The table records roughly 120,000 clones, 93% of them present only once. Source material: blood. These receptors originate from a young man in good health.

In this sample, this clone turned up once. V gene TRBV6-4 combines with J gene TRBJ2-3, with TRBD2 identical over 10 bases. Looked up from germline, CDR1 is MRHNA and CDR2 is SNTAGT. V lost 5 bases, J lost 1 base, and 3 bases stayed unmatched. There are 15 residues in the CDR3. CDR3 region: CASSPGTSGTDTQYF. The CDR3 DNA reads as TGTGCCAGCAGTCCCGGGACTAGCGGCACAGATACGCAGTATTTT.

This chain links TRBV9 with TRBJ1-3; tentative D call: TRBD1 (6 bases). The CDR3 runs to 16 residues. From germline, CDR1 is SGDLS and CDR2 YYNGEE. The V and J ends lost 1 base and 0 bases respectively, with 11 bases between them. The CDR3 DNA sequence: TGTGCCAGCAGCGTATCGGTGGGGGCCTCTGGAAACACCATATATTTT. Residues: CASSVSVGASGNTIYF.

This chain connects TRBV15 to TRBJ1-2, with no clear D. The germline V and J ends were trimmed by 1 base and 4 bases, with 10 bases remaining between them. In germline, CDR1 is LNHNV, CDR2 YYDKDF (reference sequence). The CDR3 runs 14 residues. As DNA, the CDR3 is TGTGCCACCAGCAGAGTAAGGAGCCCCTATGGCTACACCTTC. Translated: CATSRVRSPYGYTF.

The V call is TRBV11-2, the J call TRBJ1-2; D is possibly TRBD1 (5 bases). Germline V gene sequence: CDR1 SGHAT, CDR2 FQNNGV. V was shortened by 0 bases and J by 8 bases, with 13 bases between the two germline ends. The CDR3 has 14 residues. The CDR3 DNA follows: TGTGCCAGCAGCTTAGATCGTCAGGGTCCAGGCTACACCTTC. Translation gives CASSLDRQGPGYTF.

The V call is TRBV6-1, the J call TRBJ1-2; D may be TRBD1 (5 bases). CDR3 length equals 13 residues. Trimming left V 1 base short and J 8 bases short, with 11 bases between. CDR1 and CDR2 (germline): MNHNS, SASEGT. CDR3 protein: CASSEGPYRGYTF. As DNA, the CDR3 is TGTGCCAGCAGTGAAGGACCCTACAGGGGCTACACCTTC.

The chain carries TRBV6-6 and TRBJ2-2; 10 nucleotides agree with TRBD1. Germline lookup yields CDR1 MNHNY and CDR2 SVGAGI (reference sequence). V lost 5 bases, J lost 6 bases, and 9 bases stayed unmatched. The CDR3 sequence is 16 residues long. For the CDR3, the DNA is TGTGCCAGCAGTCCCTCGACAGGGGGCGCCCCCGGGGAGCTGTTTTTT. Translation: CASSPSTGGAPGELFF.

This sequence joins TRBV15 and TRBJ1-6; D is perhaps TRBD1 (5 bases). The V and J ends lost 1 base and 10 bases respectively, with 17 bases between them. In germline, CDR1 is LNHNV, CDR2 YYDKDF (reference sequence). CDR3 length equals 16 residues. The CDR3 spells CATSRGSSGGGSPLHF. As DNA, the CDR3 is TGTGCCACCAGCAGAGGGTCTTCTGGGGGGGGATCACCCCTCCACTTT.

V usage is TRBV11-2 and J usage is TRBJ2-4; D uncertain. Per the germline V gene, CDR1 is SGHAT and CDR2 is FQNNGV. This CDR3 contains 15 residues. The V end lost 3 bases, the J end lost 0 bases, and 9 bases lay between the germline ends. The CDR3 loop reads CASSFGRVAKNIQYF. CDR3 sequence (DNA): TGTGCCAGCAGCTTTGGGCGCGTAGCCAAAAACATTCAGTACTTC.

This clone has only one observation. The CDR3 nucleotides read TGTGCCAGCAGCTTAGGGGTACCTACAGGGAACACTGAAGCTTTCTTT. Its translation is CASSLGVPTGNTEAFF. This rearrangement joins TRBV7-8 to TRBJ1-1; D may be TRBD1 (5 bases). V was shortened by 1 base and J by 1 base, with 13 bases between the two germline ends. CDR1 SGHVS and CDR2 FQNEAQ come from the germline V gene. This CDR3 spans 16 amino acids.

The gene calls are TRBV6-5 and TRBJ1-6; tentatively, D is TRBD1 (5 bases). V lost 11 bases, J lost 4 bases, and 15 bases lay in between. The germline gives CDR1 MNHEY, CDR2 SVGAGI. The CDR3 has 14 residues. The CDR3 is CAVRRGMYNSPLHF. CDR3 DNA: TGTGCCGTCCGTCGGGGGATGTATAATTCACCCCTCCACTTT.

This clone was picked up one time. The chain has TRBV27 and TRBJ2-5; 10 bases are a match to TRBD2. Germline V lookup: CDR1 MNHEY, CDR2 SMNVEV (reference sequence). The CDR3 loop spans 15 amino acids. The V segment lost 2 bases and the J segment 1 base; nucleotides outside the gene matches: 1. This CDR3 is CASSLLAGAQETQYF. The CDR3 DNA reads TGTGCCAGCAGTTTACTAGCGGGGGCCCAAGAGACCCAGTACTTC.

CDR3 region: CASSMGQSQFF. The CDR3 nucleotides read TGTGCCAGCAGTATGGGACAATCGCAGTTCTTC. The chain has TRBV7-3 and TRBJ2-1, with a possible D match to TRBD1 (6 bases). Germline V gives CDR1 SGHTA, CDR2 FQGTGA. The CDR3 covers 11 residues. V was clipped by 6 bases and J by 12 bases, with 12 bases between them. Drawing the rest from reference TRBV7-3 and TRBJ2-1, the complete variable domain is GAGVSQTPSNKVTEKGKYVELRCDPISGHTALYWYRQSLGQGPEFLIYFQGTGAADDSGLPNDRFFAVRPEGSVSTLKIQRTERGDSAVYLCASSMGQSQFFGPGTRLTVL.

The V call is TRBV6-6, the J call TRBJ2-6; D is perhaps TRBD1 or TRBD2 (5 bases each). The CDR3 length is 19 residues. The germline gives CDR1 MNHNY, CDR2 SVGAGI (reference sequence). The V and J ends lost 5 bases and 0 bases respectively, with 20 bases between them. CDR3 residues: CASSQLPGLGDSGANVLTF. The CDR3 DNA sequence: TGTGCCAGCAGTCAACTTCCGGGGCTCGGGGACTCTGGGGCCAACGTCCTGACTTTC.

The chain links TRBV5-6 to TRBJ2-5; the D gene could be TRBD1 or TRBD2 (5 bases each). Germline lookup yields CDR1 SGHDT and CDR2 YYEEEE. V was shortened by 6 bases and J by 4 bases, with 13 bases between the two germline ends. This CDR3 spans 13 amino acids. CDR3: CASTQSGGETQYF. The CDR3 coding sequence is TGTGCCAGCACCCAGAGTGGGGGAGAGACCCAGTACTTC.

The V call is TRBV14, the J call TRBJ2-1; 7 bases map to TRBD1. The trim removed 3 bases at V and 8 bases at J, leaving 4 bases unmatched. The CDR3 length is 13 residues. Per germline, CDR1 SGHDN and CDR2 FVKESK. This CDR3 reads CASSHLQGYEQFF. In DNA form, the CDR3 reads TGTGCCAGCAGCCATTTACAGGGGTATGAGCAGTTCTTC.

The chain uses TRBV4-1 and TRBJ1-1; 8 positions match TRBD1. This CDR3 spans 15 amino acids. Per the germline V gene, CDR1 is MGHRA and CDR2 is YSYEKL. The trim removed 1 base at V and 6 bases at J, leaving 7 bases unmatched. The CDR3 region is CASSQARQGAPEAFF. The DNA for the CDR3 is TGCGCCAGCAGCCAAGCTAGGCAGGGGGCACCTGAAGCTTTCTTT.

The rearrangement uses TRBV19 and TRBJ2-1; TRBD2 matches 11 bases. CDR3 length: 18 amino acids. J lost 3 bases, V lost 9 bases, and 16 bases had no gene match. Germline V gives CDR1 LNHDA, CDR2 SQIVND (reference sequence). DNA of the CDR3: TGTGCCAGCACTTCAAAGTCTTATCTAGCGGGGGGCTACAATGAGCAGTTCTTC. This translates into CASTSKSYLAGGYNEQFF.

The rearrangement uses TRBV6-9 and TRBJ2-3; no reliable D call. Germline V gene data show CDR1 as MNHGY and CDR2 as SVAAGI. Trimming removed 4 bases from V and 4 bases from J, with 15 bases in between. CDR3 length: 15 amino acids. The CDR3 is CASSSPDSIPDTQYF. The CDR3 bases are TGTGCCAGCAGTTCCCCAGACTCAATCCCAGATACGCAGTATTTT.

The chain joins TRBV15 to TRBJ1-2; 9 bases are a match to TRBD1. Germline values: CDR1 LNHNV, CDR2 YYDKDF (reference sequence). The CDR3 sequence is 20 residues long. J was trimmed by 4 bases and V by 0 bases; bases with no gene match: 18. The CDR3 DNA follows: TGTGCCACCAGCAGAGAAATAAGGGACAGGGATCTAATTGGGGGCTATGGCTACACCTTC. It specifies CATSREIRDRDLIGGYGYTF.

V is TRBV6-5 and J is TRBJ1-2; 7 nucleotides line up with TRBD1. Trimming cost V 1 base and J 2 bases; bases outside gene matches: 7. The CDR3 totals 16 residues. The germline gives CDR1 MNHEY, CDR2 SVGAGI. DNA of the CDR3: TGTGCCAGCAGTTACTTTACCGGACAGGCAAACTATGGCTACACCTTC. Its protein is CASSYFTGQANYGYTF.